The subject of this entry is one TCR beta chain. The data belong to a study of T cell responses to AZD1222 COVID-19 vaccine. The CDR3 is 18 residues long. The V segment lost 3 bases and the J segment 2 bases; nucleotides outside the gene matches: 14. Germline CDR1 and CDR2: SGDLS and YYNGEE. Only in-frame clones appear in the TCRdb table, and some are missing; sequencing was by immunoSEQ multiplex PCR. The repertoire holds 130,000 or so clones, with over 75% as singletons. The receptor was isolated from an adult in good health. The chain combines TRBV9 with TRBJ1-1; 9 bases line up with TRBD1. Sequenced material: peripheral blood, taken on day 0 of AZD1222 vaccination. The CDR3 bases are TGTGCCAGCAGCGCTCCCCGGGACAGGGATGGATCAAACACTGAAGCTTTCTTT. It codes for CASSAPRDRDGSNTEAFF.